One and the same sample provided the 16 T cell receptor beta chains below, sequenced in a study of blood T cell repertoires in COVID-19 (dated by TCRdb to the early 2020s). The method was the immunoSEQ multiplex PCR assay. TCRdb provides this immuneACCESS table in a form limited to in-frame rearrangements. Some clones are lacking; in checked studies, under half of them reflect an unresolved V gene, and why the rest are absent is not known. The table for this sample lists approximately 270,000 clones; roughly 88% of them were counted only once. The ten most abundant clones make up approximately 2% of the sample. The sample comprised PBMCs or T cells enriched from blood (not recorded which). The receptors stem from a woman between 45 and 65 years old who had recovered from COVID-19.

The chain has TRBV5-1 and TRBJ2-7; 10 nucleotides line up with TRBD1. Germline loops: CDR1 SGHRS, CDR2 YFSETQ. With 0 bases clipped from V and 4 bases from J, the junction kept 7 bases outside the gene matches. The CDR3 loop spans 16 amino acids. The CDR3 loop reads CASSLAPTGGLYEQYF. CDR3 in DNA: TGCGCCAGCAGCTTGGCCCCGACAGGGGGCTTATACGAGCAGTACTTC.

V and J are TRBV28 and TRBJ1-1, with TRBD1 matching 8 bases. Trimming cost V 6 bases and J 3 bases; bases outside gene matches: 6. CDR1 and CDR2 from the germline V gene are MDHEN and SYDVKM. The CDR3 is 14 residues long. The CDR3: CASRQTGVDTEAFF. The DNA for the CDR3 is TGTGCCAGCAGGCAGACAGGGGTAGACACTGAAGCTTTCTTT.

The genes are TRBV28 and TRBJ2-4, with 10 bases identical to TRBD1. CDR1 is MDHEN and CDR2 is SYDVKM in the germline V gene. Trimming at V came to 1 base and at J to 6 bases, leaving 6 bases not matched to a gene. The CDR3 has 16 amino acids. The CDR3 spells CASSLYGRTGGNIQYF. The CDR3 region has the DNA TGTGCCAGCAGTTTATATGGCAGGACAGGGGGAAACATTCAGTACTTC. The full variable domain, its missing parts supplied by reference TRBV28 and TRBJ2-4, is DVKVTQSSRYLVKRTGEKVFLECVQDMDHENMFWYRQDPGLGLRLIYFSYDVKMKEKGDIPEGYSVSREKKERFSLILESASTNQTSMYLCASSLYGRTGGNIQYFGAGTRLSVL.

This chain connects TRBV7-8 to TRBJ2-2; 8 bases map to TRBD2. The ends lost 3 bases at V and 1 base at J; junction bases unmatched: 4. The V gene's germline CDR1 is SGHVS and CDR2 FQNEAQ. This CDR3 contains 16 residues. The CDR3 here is CASSFREGRNTGELFF. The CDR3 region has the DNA TGTGCCAGCAGCTTCCGGGAGGGAAGGAACACCGGGGAGCTGTTTTTT.

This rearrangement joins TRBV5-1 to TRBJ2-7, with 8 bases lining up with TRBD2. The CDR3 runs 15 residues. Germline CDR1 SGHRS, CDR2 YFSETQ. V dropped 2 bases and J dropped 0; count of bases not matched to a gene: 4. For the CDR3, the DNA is TGCGCCAGCAGCTTCACGGGAGGGACCTCCTACGAGCAGTACTTC. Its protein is CASSFTGGTSYEQYF.

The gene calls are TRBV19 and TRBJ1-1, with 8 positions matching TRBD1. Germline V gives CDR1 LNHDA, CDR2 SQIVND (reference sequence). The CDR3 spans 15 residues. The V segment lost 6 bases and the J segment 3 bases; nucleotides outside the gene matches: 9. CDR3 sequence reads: CASSHGQGRDTEAFF. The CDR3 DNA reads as TGTGCCAGTAGCCACGGACAGGGAAGAGACACTGAAGCTTTCTTT.

DNA for the CDR3: TGCGCCAGCAGTACAGGGGCTTGGAGCTACAATGAGCAGTTCTTC. It yields the protein CASSTGAWSYNEQFF. The chain combines TRBV10-1 with TRBJ2-1; 7 nucleotides line up with TRBD1. The CDR3 spans 15 residues. Looked up from germline, CDR1 is WNHNN and CDR2 is SYGVQD (reference sequence). Germline trimming cut 5 bases from V and 3 bases from J; bases unmatched to any gene: 7.

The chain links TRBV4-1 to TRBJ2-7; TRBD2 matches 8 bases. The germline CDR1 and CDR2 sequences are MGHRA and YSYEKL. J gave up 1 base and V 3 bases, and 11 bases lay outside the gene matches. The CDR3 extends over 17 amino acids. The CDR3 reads CASSHPNPGLDSYEQYF. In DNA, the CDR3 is TGCGCCAGCAGCCATCCTAATCCGGGACTAGATTCCTACGAGCAGTACTTC.

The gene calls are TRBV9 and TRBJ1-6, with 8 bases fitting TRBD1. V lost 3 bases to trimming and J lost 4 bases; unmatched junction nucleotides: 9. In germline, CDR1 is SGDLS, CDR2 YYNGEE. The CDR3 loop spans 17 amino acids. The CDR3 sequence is CASSATLRQGYNSPLHF. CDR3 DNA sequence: TGTGCCAGCAGCGCGACCTTAAGACAGGGGTATAATTCACCCCTCCACTTT.

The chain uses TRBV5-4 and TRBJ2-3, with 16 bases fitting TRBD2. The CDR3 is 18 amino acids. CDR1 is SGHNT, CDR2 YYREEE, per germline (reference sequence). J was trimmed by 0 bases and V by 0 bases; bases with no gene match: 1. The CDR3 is CASSLGGLAGGSTDTQYF. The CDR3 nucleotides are TGTGCCAGCAGCTTGGGGGGACTAGCGGGAGGGAGCACAGATACGCAGTATTTT.

CDR3 DNA: TGTGCCAGCAGTCCAGCAGGCGGGCCTGAAGCTTTCTTT. Translating it yields CASSPAGGPEAFF. The chain joins TRBV12-3 or TRBV12-4 to TRBJ1-1, with D uncertain. V was pared by 5 bases and J by 6 bases, with 13 bases between. The CDR3 runs to 13 residues.

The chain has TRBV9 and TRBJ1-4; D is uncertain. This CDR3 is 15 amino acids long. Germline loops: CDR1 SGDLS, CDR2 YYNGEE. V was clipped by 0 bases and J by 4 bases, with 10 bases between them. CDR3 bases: TGTGCCAGCAGCGTAGGGCCTGGGCTTAATGAAAAACTGTTTTTT. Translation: CASSVGPGLNEKLFF.

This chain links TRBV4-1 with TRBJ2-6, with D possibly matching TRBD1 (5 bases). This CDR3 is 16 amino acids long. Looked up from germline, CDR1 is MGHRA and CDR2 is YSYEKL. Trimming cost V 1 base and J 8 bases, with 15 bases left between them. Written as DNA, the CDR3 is TGCGCCAGCAGCCAAGTTGTGCAGGGCCTCTCCAACGTCCTGACTTTC. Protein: CASSQVVQGLSNVLTF.

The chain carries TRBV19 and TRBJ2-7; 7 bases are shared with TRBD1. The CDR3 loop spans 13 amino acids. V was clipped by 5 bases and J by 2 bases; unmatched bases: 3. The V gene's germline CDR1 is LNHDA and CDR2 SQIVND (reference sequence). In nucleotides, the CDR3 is TGTGCCAGTAGTGACACAGGGGCCTACGAGCAGTACTTC. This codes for CASSDTGAYEQYF.

For the CDR3, the DNA is TGTGCCAGCCGACCTCCGGGACTAGCGGGAGCAGATACGCAGTATTTT. Translating it yields CASRPPGLAGADTQYF. The rearrangement links TRBV2 to TRBJ2-3, with 14 bases identical to TRBD2. V lost 8 bases to trimming and J lost 4 bases; unmatched junction nucleotides: 8. There are 16 residues in the CDR3. Germline-derived CDR1 and CDR2 are SNHLY and FYNNEI.

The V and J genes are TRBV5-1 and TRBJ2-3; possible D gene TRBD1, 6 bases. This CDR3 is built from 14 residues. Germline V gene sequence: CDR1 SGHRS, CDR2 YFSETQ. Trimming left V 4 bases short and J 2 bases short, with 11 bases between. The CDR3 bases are TGCGCCAGCAGCCAAGGACAGAACACAGATACGCAGTATTTT. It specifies CASSQGQNTDTQYF.